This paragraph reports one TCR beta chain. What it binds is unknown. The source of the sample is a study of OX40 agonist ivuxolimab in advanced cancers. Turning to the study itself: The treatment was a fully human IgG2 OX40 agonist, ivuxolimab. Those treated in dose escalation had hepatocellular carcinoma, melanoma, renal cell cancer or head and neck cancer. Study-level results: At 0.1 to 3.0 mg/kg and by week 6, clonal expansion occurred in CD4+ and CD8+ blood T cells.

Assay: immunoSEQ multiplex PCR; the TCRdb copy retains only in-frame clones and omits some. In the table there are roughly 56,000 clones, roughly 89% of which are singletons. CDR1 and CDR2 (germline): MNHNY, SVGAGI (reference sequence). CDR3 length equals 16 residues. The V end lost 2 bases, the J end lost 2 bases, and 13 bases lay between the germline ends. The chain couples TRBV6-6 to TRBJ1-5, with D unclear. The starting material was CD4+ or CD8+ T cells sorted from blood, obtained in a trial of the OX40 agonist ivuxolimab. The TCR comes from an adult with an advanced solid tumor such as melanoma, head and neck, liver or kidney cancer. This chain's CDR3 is CASSYDIRGGNQPQHF. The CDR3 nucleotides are TGTGCCAGCAGTTACGACATACGGGGTGGCAATCAGCCCCAGCATTTT.